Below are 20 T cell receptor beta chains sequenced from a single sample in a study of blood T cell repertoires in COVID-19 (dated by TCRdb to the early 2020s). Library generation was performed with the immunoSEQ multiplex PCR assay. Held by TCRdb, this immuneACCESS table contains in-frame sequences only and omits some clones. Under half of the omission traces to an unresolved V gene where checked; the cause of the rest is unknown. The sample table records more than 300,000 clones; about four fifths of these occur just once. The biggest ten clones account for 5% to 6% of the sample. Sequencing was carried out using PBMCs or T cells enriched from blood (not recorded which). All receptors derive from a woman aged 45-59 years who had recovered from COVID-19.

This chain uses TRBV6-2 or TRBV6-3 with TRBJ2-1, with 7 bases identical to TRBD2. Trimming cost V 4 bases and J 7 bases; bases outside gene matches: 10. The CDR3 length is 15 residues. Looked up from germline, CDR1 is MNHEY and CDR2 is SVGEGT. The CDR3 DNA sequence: TGTGCCAGCAGTTCTCTGGGAGGGCCGGTGAATGAGCAGTTCTTC. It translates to CASSSLGGPVNEQFF.

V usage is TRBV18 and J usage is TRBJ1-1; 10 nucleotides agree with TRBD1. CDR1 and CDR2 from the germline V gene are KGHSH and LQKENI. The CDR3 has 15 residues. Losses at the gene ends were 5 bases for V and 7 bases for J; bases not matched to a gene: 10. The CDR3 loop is CASSSTGGGNGEAFF. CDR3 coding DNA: TGTGCCAGCTCATCGACAGGGGGCGGGAACGGTGAAGCTTTCTTT. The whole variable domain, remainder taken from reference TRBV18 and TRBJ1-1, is NAGVMQNPRHLVRRRGQEARLRCSPMKGHSHVYWYRQLPEEGLKFMVYLQKENIIDESGMPKERFSAEFPKEGPSILRIQQVVRGDSAAYFCASSSTGGGNGEAFFGQGTRLTVV.

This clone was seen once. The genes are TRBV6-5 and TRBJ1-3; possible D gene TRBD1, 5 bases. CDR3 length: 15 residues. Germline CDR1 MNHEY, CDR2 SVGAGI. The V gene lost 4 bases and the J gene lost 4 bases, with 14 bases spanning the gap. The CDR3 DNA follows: TGTGCCAGCAGTTCGACCTCGGGGGTCGGAAACACCATATATTTT. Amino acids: CASSSTSGVGNTIYF.

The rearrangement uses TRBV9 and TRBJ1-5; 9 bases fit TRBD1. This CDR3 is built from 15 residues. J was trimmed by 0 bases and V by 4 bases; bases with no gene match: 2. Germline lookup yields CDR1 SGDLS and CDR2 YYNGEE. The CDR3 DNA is TGTGCCAGCAGCATGACAGGGGGTAGCAATCAGCCCCAGCATTTT. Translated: CASSMTGGSNQPQHF.

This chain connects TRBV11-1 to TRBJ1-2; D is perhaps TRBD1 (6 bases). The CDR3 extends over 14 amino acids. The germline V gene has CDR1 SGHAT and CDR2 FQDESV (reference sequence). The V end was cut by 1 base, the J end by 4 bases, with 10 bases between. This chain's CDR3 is CASSLDRDAYGYTF. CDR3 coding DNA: TGTGCCAGCAGCTTAGACAGGGACGCCTATGGCTACACCTTC. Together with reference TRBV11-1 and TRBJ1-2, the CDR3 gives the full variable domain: EAEVAQSPRYKITEKSQAVAFWCDPISGHATLYWYRQILGQGPELLVQFQDESVVDDSQLPKDRFSAERLKGVDSTLKIQPAELGDSAMYLCASSLDRDAYGYTFGSGTRLTVV.

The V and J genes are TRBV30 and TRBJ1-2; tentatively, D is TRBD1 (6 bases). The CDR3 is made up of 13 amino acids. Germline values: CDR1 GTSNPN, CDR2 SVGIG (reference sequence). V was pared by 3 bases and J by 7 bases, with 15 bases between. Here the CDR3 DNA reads TGTGCCTGGAGCCGACAGGCTGTTCGTGGCTACACCTTC. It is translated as CAWSRQAVRGYTF.

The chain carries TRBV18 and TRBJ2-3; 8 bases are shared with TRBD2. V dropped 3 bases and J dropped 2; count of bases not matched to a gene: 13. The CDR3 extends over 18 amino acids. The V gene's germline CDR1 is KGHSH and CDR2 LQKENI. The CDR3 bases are TGTGCCAGCTCACCCCGTTTCTGGAGCGGGGGACCCACAGATACGCAGTATTTT. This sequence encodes CASSPRFWSGGPTDTQYF.

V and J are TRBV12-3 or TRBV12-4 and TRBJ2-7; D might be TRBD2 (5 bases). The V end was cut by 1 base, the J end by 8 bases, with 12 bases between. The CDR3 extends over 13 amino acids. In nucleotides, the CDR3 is TGTGCCAGCAGTTTAGGACTAACTGAAAAGCAGTACTTC. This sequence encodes CASSLGLTEKQYF.

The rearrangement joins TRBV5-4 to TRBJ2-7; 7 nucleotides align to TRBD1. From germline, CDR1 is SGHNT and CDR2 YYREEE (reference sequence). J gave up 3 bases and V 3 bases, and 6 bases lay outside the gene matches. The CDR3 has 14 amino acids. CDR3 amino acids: CASSSRQGNYEQYF. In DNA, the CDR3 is TGTGCCAGCAGCTCCCGACAGGGAAACTACGAGCAGTACTTC.

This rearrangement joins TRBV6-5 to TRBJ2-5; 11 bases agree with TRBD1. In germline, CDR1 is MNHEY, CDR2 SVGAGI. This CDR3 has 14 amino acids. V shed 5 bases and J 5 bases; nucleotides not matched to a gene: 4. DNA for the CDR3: TGTGCCAGCAGTACAGGGACAGGGGGGGAGACCCAGTACTTC. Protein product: CASSTGTGGETQYF.

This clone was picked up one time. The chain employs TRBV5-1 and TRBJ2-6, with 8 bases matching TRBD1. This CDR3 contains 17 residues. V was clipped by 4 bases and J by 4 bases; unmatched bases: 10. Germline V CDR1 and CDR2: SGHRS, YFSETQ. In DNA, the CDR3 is TGCGCCAGCAGCCTGGACAGGGCGGTGATAGGGGCCAACGTCCTGACTTTC. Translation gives CASSLDRAVIGANVLTF.

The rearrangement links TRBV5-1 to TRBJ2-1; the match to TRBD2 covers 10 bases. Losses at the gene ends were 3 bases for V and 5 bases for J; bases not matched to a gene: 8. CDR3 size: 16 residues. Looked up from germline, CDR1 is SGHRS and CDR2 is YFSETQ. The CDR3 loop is CASSSNSGGTNNEQFF. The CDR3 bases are TGCGCCAGCAGCTCGAATAGCGGGGGGACTAACAATGAGCAGTTCTTC.

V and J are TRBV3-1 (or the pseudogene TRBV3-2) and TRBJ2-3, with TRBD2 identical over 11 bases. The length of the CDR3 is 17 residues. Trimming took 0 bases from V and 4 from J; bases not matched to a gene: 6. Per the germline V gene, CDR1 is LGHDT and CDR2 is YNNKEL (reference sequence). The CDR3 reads CASSQDVRLAGSDTQYF. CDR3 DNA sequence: TGTGCCAGCAGCCAAGATGTCCGACTAGCGGGATCAGATACGCAGTATTTT.

CDR3 amino acids: CATSRGPVGYTF. For the CDR3, the DNA is TGTGCCACCAGCAGGGGCCCGGTTGGCTACACCTTC. The chain has TRBV15 and TRBJ1-2, with D unresolved. CDR1 and CDR2 (germline): LNHNV, YYDKDF (reference sequence). The CDR3 spans 12 residues. Trimming left V 3 bases short and J 7 bases short, with 9 bases between.

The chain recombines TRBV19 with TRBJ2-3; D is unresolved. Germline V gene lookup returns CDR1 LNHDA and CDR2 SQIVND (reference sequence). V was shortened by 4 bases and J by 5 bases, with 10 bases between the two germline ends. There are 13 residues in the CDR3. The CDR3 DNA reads TGTGCCAGTAGTACCCGGGTCTTAGATACGCAGTATTTT. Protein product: CASSTRVLDTQYF.

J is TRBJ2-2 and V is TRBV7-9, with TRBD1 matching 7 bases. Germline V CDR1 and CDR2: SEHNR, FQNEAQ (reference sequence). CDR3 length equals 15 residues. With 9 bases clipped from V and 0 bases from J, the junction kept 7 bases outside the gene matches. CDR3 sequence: CASTSDRTNTGELFF. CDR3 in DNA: TGTGCCAGTACCTCGGACAGGACGAACACCGGGGAGCTGTTTTTT.

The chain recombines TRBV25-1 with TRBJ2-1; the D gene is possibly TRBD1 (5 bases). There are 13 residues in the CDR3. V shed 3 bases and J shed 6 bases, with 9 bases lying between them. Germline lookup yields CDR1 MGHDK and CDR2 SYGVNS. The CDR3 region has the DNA TGTGCCAGCAGTGAGGCAGGGCCCAATGAGCAGTTCTTC. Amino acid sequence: CASSEAGPNEQFF.

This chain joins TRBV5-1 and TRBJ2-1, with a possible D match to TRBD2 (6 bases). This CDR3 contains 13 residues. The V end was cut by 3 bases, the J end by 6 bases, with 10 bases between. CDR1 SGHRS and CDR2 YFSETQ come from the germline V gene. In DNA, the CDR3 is TGCGCCAGCAGCTCGGGGGTCCTCAATGAGCAGTTCTTC. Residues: CASSSGVLNEQFF.

Here the CDR3 reads CASSLDRDTEAFF. For the CDR3, the DNA is TGTGCCAGCAGCTTGGACAGGGACACTGAAGCTTTCTTT. The chain recombines TRBV6-4 with TRBJ1-1; the match to TRBD1 covers 8 bases. Germline trimming cut 6 bases from V and 3 bases from J; bases unmatched to any gene: 3. This CDR3 region has 13 residues. Germline V gene lookup returns CDR1 MRHNA and CDR2 SNTAGT.

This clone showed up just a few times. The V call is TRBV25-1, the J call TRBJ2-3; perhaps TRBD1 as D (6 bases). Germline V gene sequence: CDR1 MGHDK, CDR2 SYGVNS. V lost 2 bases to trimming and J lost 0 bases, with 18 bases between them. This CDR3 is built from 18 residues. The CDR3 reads CASSENSGQTTSTDTQYF. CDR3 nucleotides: TGTGCCAGCAGTGAAAATTCAGGACAGACAACTAGCACAGATACGCAGTATTTT. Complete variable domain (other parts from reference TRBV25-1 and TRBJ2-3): EADIYQTPRYLVIGTGKKITLECSQTMGHDKMYWYQQDPGMELHLIHYSYGVNSTEKGDLSSESTVSRIRTEHFPLTLESARPSHTSQYLCASSENSGQTTSTDTQYFGPGTRLTVL.